Presented here are 28 T cell receptor beta chains from one specimen sequenced in a study of glioma-infiltrating T cells after dendritic cell vaccination. The time point is: after dendritic cell vaccination, including at tumor progression/relapse. Libraries were prepared by immunoSEQ multiplex PCR; TCRdb keeps only in-frame clonotypes and omits some of them. The data contain some 110,000 clones, nearly 90% of them seen just once; the ten biggest clones take up around 2.6%. The sample here was blood, taken after dendritic cell vaccination. The receptors stem from a human donor with glioblastoma.

In its sample, this clone was seen once. This sample also contains other DNA sequences that code for the same CDR3. The chain recombines TRBV28 with TRBJ1-4; TRBD1 is a possible D gene (5 bases). The CDR3 loop spans 14 amino acids. The germline V gene encodes CDR1 MDHEN and CDR2 SYDVKM. V gave up 3 bases and J gave up 3 bases, with 8 bases separating them. The CDR3 sequence is CASSLGGANEKLFF. The CDR3 coding sequence is TGTGCCAGCAGTTTGGGAGGGGCTAATGAAAAACTGTTTTTT.

J is TRBJ1-1 and V is TRBV19; 9 bases are a match to TRBD1. V shed 5 bases and J 8 bases; nucleotides not matched to a gene: 6. Germline V CDR1 and CDR2: LNHDA, SQIVND (reference sequence). CDR3 length: 13 amino acids. CDR3 in amino acids: CASSVTGGDEAFF. In DNA, the CDR3 is TGTGCCAGTAGTGTAACAGGGGGCGACGAAGCTTTCTTT.

The V call is TRBV6-6, the J call TRBJ1-1; TRBD1 matches 7 bases. The CDR3 has 15 residues. Trimming at V came to 4 bases and at J to 0 bases, leaving 5 bases not matched to a gene. The germline V gene has CDR1 MNHNY and CDR2 SVGAGI (reference sequence). The DNA for the CDR3 is TGTGCCAGCAGTTTAAAGGGACAGATGAACACTGAAGCTTTCTTT. The encoded protein is CASSLKGQMNTEAFF.

V is TRBV29-1 and J is TRBJ1-2; TRBD1 aligns across 7 bases. The CDR3 has 13 amino acids. V shed 4 bases and J 3 bases; nucleotides not matched to a gene: 5. Germline V gene lookup returns CDR1 SQVTM and CDR2 ANQGSEA. The CDR3 loop reads CSVASGGDYGYTF. CDR3 DNA: TGCAGCGTTGCGTCAGGGGGTGACTATGGCTACACCTTC.

The chain is built from TRBV27 and TRBJ2-1, with TRBD2 matching 7 bases. In germline, CDR1 is MNHEY, CDR2 SMNVEV (reference sequence). The CDR3 is 13 amino acids. J was trimmed by 5 bases and V by 6 bases; bases with no gene match: 4. DNA for the CDR3: TGTGCCAGCAGGGGAGGGACCCACAATGAGCAGTTCTTC. Protein product: CASRGGTHNEQFF.

This sequence joins TRBV6-1 and TRBJ1-3, with D possibly matching TRBD1 (6 bases). Germline V CDR1 and CDR2: MNHNS, SASEGT. V lost 1 base to trimming and J lost 9 bases, with 16 bases between them. This CDR3 is built from 15 residues. CDR3 nucleotides: TGTGCCAGCAGTGAAGACGGCAGGGGTGGGATCACCATATATTTT. Translation: CASSEDGRGGITIYF.

This clone has a single count. The chain uses TRBV6-9 and TRBJ2-2, with TRBD2 identical over 11 bases. Germline CDR1 and CDR2: MNHGY and SVAAGI. V shed 4 bases and J 8 bases; nucleotides not matched to a gene: 15. The CDR3 sequence is 18 residues long. The CDR3 loop reads CASSLVTGSGRATGELFF. CDR3 DNA sequence: TGTGCCAGCAGTTTAGTCACTGGTAGCGGGAGGGCCACGGGGGAGCTGTTTTTT.

This sequence joins TRBV7-9 and TRBJ2-7, with 10 bases lining up with TRBD2. This CDR3 contains 14 residues. The germline V gene encodes CDR1 SEHNR and CDR2 FQNEAQ (reference sequence). J lost 2 bases, V lost 4 bases, and 2 bases had no gene match. CDR3 nucleotide sequence: TGTGCCAGCAGCTCTACTAGCGGGGCCTACGAGCAGTACTTC. It yields the protein CASSSTSGAYEQYF.

The chain uses TRBV6-6 and TRBJ2-3, with TRBD2 matching over 12 bases. V was clipped by 5 bases and J by 5 bases; unmatched bases: 5. CDR3 length: 15 amino acids. Germline loops: CDR1 MNHNY, CDR2 SVGAGI (reference sequence). CDR3 in DNA: TGTGCCAGCAGTGGACTAGCGGGAAGGGTAGATACGCAGTATTTT. Residues: CASSGLAGRVDTQYF.

The chain recombines TRBV9 with TRBJ2-3; 16 bases fit TRBD2. The germline V gene encodes CDR1 SGDLS and CDR2 YYNGEE. The CDR3 spans 17 residues. V was clipped by 3 bases and J by 3 bases; unmatched bases: 4. The CDR3: CASSGGLAGGRTDTQYF. Written as DNA, the CDR3 is TGTGCCAGCAGCGGGGGACTAGCGGGGGGGAGGACAGATACGCAGTATTTT.

The CDR3 coding sequence is TGTGCCAGCAGGAGTCCCGGGTCCTACAATGAGCAGTTCTTC. It specifies CASRSPGSYNEQFF. The V and J genes are TRBV2 and TRBJ2-1; D ambiguous. The CDR3 has 14 amino acids. Trimming stripped 6 bases from V and 1 base from J, with 10 bases between. Germline CDR1 is SNHLY and CDR2 is FYNNEI. Complete variable domain (other parts from reference TRBV2 and TRBJ2-1): EPEVTQTPSHQVTQMGQEVILRCVPISNHLYFYWYRQILGQKVEFLVSFYNNEISEKSEIFDDQFSVERPDGSNFTLKIRSTKLEDSAMYFCASRSPGSYNEQFFGPGTRLTVL.

The V gene is TRBV29-1, the J gene TRBJ2-7; maybe TRBD1 (5 bases). This CDR3 contains 12 residues. Germline assignment: CDR1 SQVTM and CDR2 ANQGSEA. Trimming removed 4 bases from V and 0 bases from J, with 7 bases in between. CDR3 nucleotide sequence: TGCAGCGTTGGGCAGGGCTCCTACGAGCAGTACTTC. It specifies CSVGQGSYEQYF.

This rearrangement joins TRBV6-1 to TRBJ1-5; 8 bases agree with TRBD1. V was pared by 1 base and J by 0 bases, with 5 bases of the junction left unmatched. The CDR3 sequence is 17 residues long. Germline CDR1 reads MNHNS; CDR2 reads SASEGT. The CDR3 spells CASSEGQGTNSNQPQHF. The CDR3, as DNA: TGTGCCAGCAGTGAAGGACAGGGGACTAATAGCAATCAGCCCCAGCATTTT.

The V and J genes are TRBV7-2 and TRBJ2-7; 7 bases map to TRBD2. The CDR3 totals 15 residues. Germline V gene lookup returns CDR1 SGHTA and CDR2 FQGNSA. After removal of 1 base from V and 4 bases from J, the junction contained 7 bases not matched to a gene. In nucleotides, the CDR3 is TGTGCCAGCAGCTTAGACTCAGCGGGAAGTTACGAGCAGTACTTC. Amino acid sequence: CASSLDSAGSYEQYF.

This clone has just one count. The chain links TRBV6-5 to TRBJ2-1, with a tentative D call TRBD1 (5 bases). The CDR3 is made up of 14 amino acids. The V gene lost 6 bases and the J gene lost 9 bases, with 18 bases spanning the gap. Germline V gene lookup returns CDR1 MNHEY and CDR2 SVGAGI. The chain's CDR3 is CASSNELRVTEQFF. DNA for the CDR3: TGTGCCAGCAGCAACGAACTCAGGGTAACTGAGCAGTTCTTC.

The chain uses TRBV2 and TRBJ1-1; 7 positions match TRBD1. Germline CDR1 is SNHLY and CDR2 is FYNNEI. The CDR3 is made up of 14 amino acids. V trimming: 6 bases; J trimming: 0 bases; junction bases outside the gene matches: 4. The chain's CDR3 is CASSPTGMNTEAFF. CDR3 DNA: TGTGCCAGCAGCCCGACAGGGATGAACACTGAAGCTTTCTTT. The full variable domain, in which reference TRBV2 and TRBJ1-1 provide the parts outside the CDR3, is EPEVTQTPSHQVTQMGQEVILRCVPISNHLYFYWYRQILGQKVEFLVSFYNNEISEKSEIFDDQFSVERPDGSNFTLKIRSTKLEDSAMYFCASSPTGMNTEAFFGQGTRLTVV.

The chain couples TRBV5-4 to TRBJ1-1; weak D call: TRBD1 (5 bases). This CDR3 comprises 15 residues. Germline V CDR1 and CDR2: SGHNT, YYREEE (reference sequence). Trimming stripped 5 bases from V and 3 bases from J, with 17 bases between. CDR3 sequence (DNA): TGTGCCAGCAGGAGTCCCCAGGGTCCATACACTGAAGCTTTCTTT. It specifies CASRSPQGPYTEAFF.

The chain links TRBV1 to TRBJ2-7; the D call TRBD1 from the table was never checked on the DNA. TRBV1 is an annotated pseudogene. The CDR3 consists of 16 residues. In DNA form, the CDR3 reads TGCACCAGCAGCACCCGGGACAGGGGGAGATCCTACGAGCAGTACTTC. Translated: CTSSTRDRGRSYEQYF.

The genes are TRBV10-1 and TRBJ2-3, with D perhaps matching TRBD2 (6 bases). The length of the CDR3 is 14 residues. V was shortened by 4 bases and J by 0 bases, with 8 bases between the two germline ends. Germline lookup yields CDR1 WNHNN and CDR2 SYGVQD (reference sequence). The chain's CDR3 is CASSAGTSTDTQYF. Written as DNA, the CDR3 is TGCGCCAGCAGTGCCGGGACTAGCACAGATACGCAGTATTTT.

V gene TRBV7-9 combines with J gene TRBJ1-2, with no clear D. The V end was cut by 2 bases, the J end by 1 base, with 8 bases between. The CDR3 totals 14 residues. The V gene's germline CDR1 is SEHNR and CDR2 FQNEAQ (reference sequence). The CDR3 DNA reads as TGTGCCAGCAGCTTAAATGTTCTTAACTATGGCTACACCTTC. Amino acids: CASSLNVLNYGYTF.

CDR3 in DNA: TGTGCCAGCAGCACTCGGACAGGGGGATACAATGAGCAGTTCTTC. Its translation is CASSTRTGGYNEQFF. The V gene is TRBV11-3, the J gene TRBJ2-1, with TRBD1 identical over 10 bases. Germline V gives CDR1 SGHNT, CDR2 YENEEA. This CDR3 spans 15 amino acids. V was clipped by 5 bases and J by 4 bases; unmatched bases: 5.

The chain links TRBV10-3 to TRBJ1-1, with TRBD1 as a possible D gene (6 bases). V was trimmed by 2 bases and J by 1 base, leaving 11 bases between them. The CDR3 is 15 residues long. Per germline, CDR1 ENHRY and CDR2 SYGVKD. CDR3 sequence reads: CAISEMGTRNTEAFF. The DNA for the CDR3 is TGTGCCATCAGTGAGATGGGGACACGGAACACTGAAGCTTTCTTT.

The chain combines TRBV6-4 with TRBJ2-6, with a possible D match to TRBD2 (6 bases). V lost 6 bases and J 0 bases, leaving 9 bases between the germline ends. Per germline, CDR1 MRHNA and CDR2 SNTAGT. CDR3 length: 15 amino acids. The DNA of the CDR3 is TGTGCCAGCAGCGGGGGAAGCTCTGGGGCCAACGTCCTGACTTTC. It specifies CASSGGSSGANVLTF.

This chain connects TRBV2 to TRBJ1-2; TRBD1 might be the D (5 bases). This CDR3 region has 16 residues. The germline gives CDR1 SNHLY, CDR2 FYNNEI. Trimming left V 5 bases short and J 2 bases short, with 18 bases between. The CDR3 DNA reads as TGTGCCAGCAGTACGGCCGTGACAGCTGAAAACTATGGCTACACCTTC. It codes for CASSTAVTAENYGYTF.

This sequence joins TRBV2 and TRBJ2-1; TRBD1 matches at 10 bases. V was pared by 4 bases and J by 10 bases, with 10 bases of the junction left unmatched. Germline CDR1 is SNHLY and CDR2 is FYNNEI. The CDR3 is made up of 15 amino acids. CDR3 sequence (DNA): TGTGCCAGCAGTGGATCTGACAGGGGGCGATGGGAGCAGTTCTTC. Its translation: CASSGSDRGRWEQFF.

This clone has just one count. The chain carries TRBV2 and TRBJ2-1; D ambiguous. Germline CDR1 reads SNHLY; CDR2 reads FYNNEI. V lost 2 bases and J lost 0, with 5 bases in between. CDR3 length equals 14 residues. For the CDR3, the DNA is TGTGCCAGCAGTGAAACTAACTCCTACAATGAGCAGTTCTTC. Its protein product is CASSETNSYNEQFF.

This clone was observed once. The rearrangement uses TRBV5-1 and TRBJ2-7; tentatively, D is TRBD2 (6 bases). Germline CDR1 reads SGHRS; CDR2 reads YFSETQ. V lost 0 bases and J lost 3, with 16 bases in between. The CDR3 is 16 amino acids. CDR3 sequence reads: CASSLAAGGVLYEQYF. In nucleotides, the CDR3 is TGCGCCAGCAGCTTGGCGGCAGGCGGGGTCCTCTACGAGCAGTACTTC.

The CDR3 loop reads CASSLGDWGLLNYGYTF. The CDR3 DNA reads as TGCGCCAGCAGCTTGGGTGATTGGGGCCTACTTAACTATGGCTACACCTTC. The chain links TRBV5-1 to TRBJ1-2, with D perhaps matching TRBD1 (5 bases). Trimming removed 0 bases at V and 1 base at J, with 16 bases between. This CDR3 has 17 amino acids. Germline lookup yields CDR1 SGHRS and CDR2 YFSETQ.